This TCR beta chain was sequenced for a study of T-cell reconstitution after alpha-beta-depleted transplantation in children. The authors prepared the TCRbeta library with unique molecular identifiers. TCRdb redid the calling of the PCR reads with MiXCR, one entry per CDR3 protein. This table has 360,000 or so distinct CDR3 sequences, just over 20% appearing once. The source is a human donor who donated a stem cell graft to a child with acute myeloid leukemia. The starting material was PBMCs from the stem cell graft donor, obtained from the stem cell graft.

The DNA of the CDR3 is TGCGCCAGCAGTGAGAGGGAGCAGTACTTC. Translated: CASSEREQYF. The chain couples TRBV10-2 to TRBJ2-7; D is uncertain. Trimming took 2 bases from V and 7 from J, leaving 3 bases between them. Germline V lookup: CDR1 WSHSY, CDR2 SAAADI. The CDR3 consists of 10 residues.